The T cell receptor (beta chain) described here comes from a study of identical twins. TCRdb used MiXCR to reprocess the 5' RACE reads, holding one entry per CDR3 protein. The data contain 270,000 or so distinct CDR3 sequences, approximately 8.3% of them singletons. V dropped 6 bases and J dropped 4 bases, with 15 bases sitting between them. The length of the CDR3 is 15 residues. Germline loops: CDR1 ENHRY, CDR2 SYGVKD. This clonotype has ten or more counts. Its antigen is unknown. Findings of the study overall: Weaker excess twin sharing was seen among beta out-of-frame sequences. Low generation probability was overrepresented in out-of-frame alpha sequences shared by twins. Analyses of zero insertions could be partly confounded by invariant MAIT and iNKT cells.

These data are also associated with another study on yellow fever vaccine responses in identical twins.

The sequenced sample was CD8+ T cells sorted from blood. The clonotype originates from a woman between 18 and 29 years old in good health. This chain connects TRBV10-3 to TRBJ2-2; TRBD1 is a possible D gene (5 bases). The CDR3 sequence is CAIRDLGPPTGELFF. Written as DNA, the CDR3 is TGTGCCATCAGGGATTTGGGGCCGCCCACCGGGGAGCTGTTTTTT.